This is a list of T cell receptor beta chains from one sample in a study of blood T cell repertoires in COVID-19. The protocol was immunoSEQ multiplex PCR, while the TCRdb copy is restricted to in-frame clones and leaves out a portion. The table lists about 210,000 clones, 65% to 90% of them singletons, with about 2.5% in the top ten. Material: peripheral blood. The receptors stem from a woman in her 70s with COVID-19, enrolled during active disease. The CDR3 runs from the conserved cysteine through the conserved F or W. A D gene is named only where the DNA matches it firmly. Part of the rows lack a size; the others show once, few, many or a class for expanded clones.

j_call: TRBJ2-2
d_call: TRBD2
v_call: TRBV9
clone_size: -
cdr3_length: 19
cdr3_aa: CASSVTKAGTSGFTGELFF
cdr3_nt: TGTGCCAGCAGCGTAACTAAAGCCGGGACTAGCGGATTCACCGGGGAGCTGTTTTTT

j_call: TRBJ2-7
d_call: -
v_call: TRBV6-2/TRBV6-3
clone_size: -
cdr3_length: 15
cdr3_aa: CASSLPPGVFYEQYF
cdr3_nt: TGTGCCAGCAGTCTTCCCCCCGGAGTCTTCTACGAGCAGTACTTC

j_call: TRBJ2-2
d_call: -
v_call: TRBV5-1
clone_size: -
cdr3_length: 15
cdr3_aa: CASSASAPNTGELFF
cdr3_nt: TGCGCCAGCTCGGCTAGCGCCCCGAACACCGGGGAGCTGTTTTTT

j_call: TRBJ1-2
d_call: TRBD1
v_call: TRBV30
clone_size: -
cdr3_length: 11
cdr3_aa: CARQGAEGYTF
cdr3_nt: TGTGCCAGACAGGGGGCCGAGGGCTACACCTTC

j_call: TRBJ2-1
d_call: -
v_call: TRBV9
clone_size: once
cdr3_length: 16
cdr3_aa: CASSPWGTPQENEQFF
cdr3_nt: TGTGCCAGCAGCCCATGGGGGACTCCCCAGGAAAATGAGCAGTTCTTC

j_call: TRBJ1-5
d_call: -
v_call: TRBV29-1
clone_size: few
cdr3_length: 14
cdr3_aa: CSVEERGGTQPQHF
cdr3_nt: TGCAGCGTTGAAGAAAGAGGAGGGACTCAGCCCCAGCATTTT

j_call: TRBJ1-2
d_call: TRBD1
v_call: TRBV19
clone_size: -
cdr3_length: 15
cdr3_aa: CASSRGQGLLQGYTF
cdr3_nt: TGTGCCAGTAGTAGAGGACAGGGGCTCCTTCAAGGCTACACCTTC

j_call: TRBJ1-2
d_call: TRBD1
v_call: TRBV19
clone_size: few
cdr3_length: 14
cdr3_aa: CASSSGQGDYGYTF
cdr3_nt: TGTGCCAGTAGTTCAGGACAGGGTGACTATGGCTACACCTTC

j_call: TRBJ2-1
d_call: TRBD1
v_call: TRBV7-2
clone_size: few
cdr3_length: 14
cdr3_aa: CASSLVAGGNEQFF
cdr3_nt: TGTGCCAGCAGCTTAGTGGCAGGGGGTAATGAGCAGTTCTTC

j_call: TRBJ1-5
d_call: TRBD1
v_call: TRBV4-3
clone_size: -
cdr3_length: 19
cdr3_aa: CASSQDSYRGLSSNQPQHF
cdr3_nt: TGCGCCAGCAGCCAAGACTCATACAGGGGGCTTTCTAGCAATCAGCCCCAGCATTTT

j_call: TRBJ2-1
d_call: -
v_call: TRBV3-1/TRBV3-2
clone_size: -
cdr3_length: 16
cdr3_aa: CASSQDGSSRYNEQFF
cdr3_nt: TGTGCCAGCAGCCAAGATGGGTCTAGCCGTTACAATGAGCAGTTCTTC

j_call: TRBJ1-6
d_call: -
v_call: TRBV11-2
clone_size: -
cdr3_length: 15
cdr3_aa: CASSLQGQYNSPLHF
cdr3_nt: TGTGCCAGCAGCTTACAGGGGCAATATAATTCACCCCTCCACTTT

j_call: TRBJ1-5
d_call: -
v_call: TRBV12-5
clone_size: once
cdr3_length: 13
cdr3_aa: CASGLVANQPQHF
cdr3_nt: TGTGCTAGTGGTTTGGTGGCTAATCAGCCCCAGCATTTT

j_call: TRBJ2-7
d_call: TRBD1
v_call: TRBV9
clone_size: -
cdr3_length: 15
cdr3_aa: CASSVEGQGLYEQYF
cdr3_nt: TGTGCCAGCAGCGTAGAGGGACAGGGGTTATACGAGCAGTACTTC

j_call: TRBJ2-1
d_call: TRBD2
v_call: TRBV3-1/TRBV3-2
clone_size: -
cdr3_length: 14
cdr3_aa: CASSQGGAGYEQFF
cdr3_nt: TGTGCCAGCAGCCAAGGTGGAGCGGGGTATGAGCAGTTCTTC

j_call: TRBJ2-1
d_call: TRBD1
v_call: TRBV5-4
clone_size: -
cdr3_length: 13
cdr3_aa: CASSLDVQGAQFF
cdr3_nt: TGTGCCAGCAGCTTGGATGTACAGGGGGCGCAGTTCTTC

j_call: TRBJ1-1
d_call: TRBD1
v_call: TRBV19
clone_size: -
cdr3_length: 17
cdr3_aa: CASSIRQLRGLSTEAFF
cdr3_nt: TGTGCCAGTAGTATCCGGCAGCTTAGGGGGCTATCGACTGAAGCTTTCTTT

j_call: TRBJ2-3
d_call: -
v_call: TRBV7-8
clone_size: once
cdr3_length: 17
cdr3_aa: CASSQRVGGPSTDTQYF
cdr3_nt: TGTGCCAGCAGTCAACGAGTGGGGGGGCCGAGCACAGATACGCAGTATTTT

j_call: TRBJ1-1
d_call: -
v_call: TRBV5-1
clone_size: -
cdr3_length: 15
cdr3_aa: CASSLSGSGNTEAFF
cdr3_nt: TGCGCCAGCAGCTTGTCGGGGTCAGGGAACACTGAAGCTTTCTTT

j_call: TRBJ1-1
d_call: -
v_call: TRBV28
clone_size: few
cdr3_length: 14
cdr3_aa: CASSSGQLNTEAFF
cdr3_nt: TGTGCCAGCAGTTCCGGACAATTGAACACTGAAGCTTTCTTT

j_call: TRBJ2-2
d_call: -
v_call: TRBV7-3
clone_size: -
cdr3_length: 21
cdr3_aa: CASSLRCVGVELVGQLGELFF
cdr3_nt: TGTGCCAGCAGCTTAAGGTGTGTGGGAGTCGAACTGGTAGGTCAACTGGGGGAGCTGTTTTTT

j_call: TRBJ1-2
d_call: TRBD1
v_call: TRBV5-8
clone_size: -
cdr3_length: 16
cdr3_aa: CASSSDGQGAFYGYTF
cdr3_nt: TGTGCCAGCAGCTCGGACGGACAGGGGGCTTTCTATGGCTACACCTTC

j_call: TRBJ1-6
d_call: -
v_call: TRBV19
clone_size: -
cdr3_length: 17
cdr3_aa: CASSIGGGGSYNSPLHF
cdr3_nt: TGTGCCAGTAGTATTGGAGGGGGGGGCTCCTATAATTCACCCCTCCACTTT

j_call: TRBJ2-5
d_call: TRBD2
v_call: TRBV5-1
clone_size: -
cdr3_length: 16
cdr3_aa: CASSLGSGGNQETQYF
cdr3_nt: TGCGCCAGCAGCTTGGGTAGCGGGGGAAACCAAGAGACCCAGTACTTC

j_call: TRBJ1-2
d_call: -
v_call: TRBV7-2
clone_size: -
cdr3_length: 15
cdr3_aa: CASSLDRQSNYGYTF
cdr3_nt: TGTGCCAGCAGCTTAGACAGGCAATCTAACTATGGCTACACCTTC

j_call: TRBJ2-7
d_call: TRBD1
v_call: TRBV10-3
clone_size: -
cdr3_length: 15
cdr3_aa: CAIGTGTGGAGEQYF
cdr3_nt: TGTGCCATTGGGACCGGGACAGGGGGCGCGGGCGAGCAGTACTTC

j_call: TRBJ2-1
d_call: TRBD2
v_call: TRBV6-5
clone_size: -
cdr3_length: 13
cdr3_aa: CASSFGTRDEQFF
cdr3_nt: TGTGCCAGCAGTTTCGGGACTAGGGATGAGCAGTTCTTC

j_call: TRBJ1-2
d_call: TRBD1
v_call: TRBV11-3
clone_size: -
cdr3_length: 13
cdr3_aa: CVSSKGTGVGYTF
cdr3_nt: TGTGTCAGCAGTAAAGGGACAGGGGTTGGCTACACCTTC

j_call: TRBJ2-3
d_call: TRBD2
v_call: TRBV4-2
clone_size: -
cdr3_length: 15
cdr3_aa: CASSPQRGTSGTQYF
cdr3_nt: TGTGCCAGCAGCCCCCAGAGAGGGACTAGCGGTACGCAGTATTTT

j_call: TRBJ1-5
d_call: TRBD1
v_call: TRBV6-1
clone_size: -
cdr3_length: 17
cdr3_aa: CASSGQGSVLSNQPQHF
cdr3_nt: TGTGCCAGCAGTGGACAGGGGTCGGTTTTGAGCAATCAGCCCCAGCATTTT

j_call: TRBJ1-1
d_call: -
v_call: TRBV27
clone_size: -
cdr3_length: 15
cdr3_aa: CASSLMGEGNTEAFF
cdr3_nt: TGTGCCAGCAGTTTAATGGGTGAGGGGAACACTGAAGCTTTCTTT

j_call: TRBJ2-7
d_call: -
v_call: TRBV5-6
clone_size: -
cdr3_length: 15
cdr3_aa: CASSLGAGAAYEQYF
cdr3_nt: TGTGCCAGCAGCTTAGGGGCAGGGGCGGCCTACGAGCAGTACTTC

j_call: TRBJ1-5
d_call: -
v_call: TRBV6-1
clone_size: -
cdr3_length: 15
cdr3_aa: CASSERGNGYQPQHF
cdr3_nt: TGTGCCAGCAGTGAAAGGGGGAACGGTTATCAGCCCCAGCATTTT

j_call: TRBJ2-1
d_call: -
v_call: TRBV11-3
clone_size: -
cdr3_length: 15
cdr3_aa: CASSPTVQAYNEQFF
cdr3_nt: TGTGCCAGCAGCCCCACAGTCCAGGCCTACAATGAGCAGTTCTTC

j_call: TRBJ2-3
d_call: TRBD2
v_call: TRBV11-2
clone_size: once
cdr3_length: 15
cdr3_aa: CASSLTGGITDTQYF
cdr3_nt: TGTGCCAGCAGCTTAACGGGGGGGATCACAGATACGCAGTATTTT

j_call: TRBJ2-5
d_call: TRBD2
v_call: TRBV29-1
clone_size: -
cdr3_length: 12
cdr3_aa: CSVREAQETQYF
cdr3_nt: TGCAGCGTCCGGGAGGCCCAAGAGACCCAGTACTTC

j_call: TRBJ1-6
d_call: TRBD1
v_call: TRBV30
clone_size: -
cdr3_length: 13
cdr3_aa: CASSGTGNSPLHF
cdr3_nt: TGTGCGTCCTCCGGGACAGGGAATTCACCCCTCCACTTT

j_call: TRBJ1-1
d_call: TRBD1
v_call: TRBV10-3
clone_size: -
cdr3_length: 13
cdr3_aa: CAISAIGTADAFF
cdr3_nt: TGTGCCATCAGTGCTATCGGGACAGCAGATGCTTTCTTT

j_call: TRBJ1-2
d_call: TRBD1
v_call: TRBV5-4
clone_size: -
cdr3_length: 15
cdr3_aa: CASSLVRQGAYGYTF
cdr3_nt: TGTGCCAGCAGCTTGGTGAGACAGGGGGCCTATGGCTACACCTTC

j_call: TRBJ1-1
d_call: -
v_call: TRBV11-1
clone_size: -
cdr3_length: 15
cdr3_aa: CASSPVIRANTEAFF
cdr3_nt: TGTGCCAGCAGCCCCGTAATCAGGGCGAACACTGAAGCTTTCTTT

j_call: TRBJ2-3
d_call: TRBD2
v_call: TRBV11-2
clone_size: once
cdr3_length: 17
cdr3_aa: CASSSRAGGPYTDTQYF
cdr3_nt: TGTGCCAGCAGCTCTCGCGCGGGAGGGCCTTACACAGATACGCAGTATTTT

j_call: TRBJ1-1
d_call: -
v_call: TRBV6-5
clone_size: -
cdr3_length: 12
cdr3_aa: CASYSPLKKAFF
cdr3_nt: TGTGCCAGCTACAGTCCCCTAAAAAAAGCTTTCTTT

j_call: TRBJ1-6
d_call: TRBD1
v_call: TRBV4-2
clone_size: -
cdr3_length: 15
cdr3_aa: CASSQDHRGTSPLHF
cdr3_nt: TGTGCCAGCAGCCAAGATCACAGGGGGACTTCACCCCTCCACTTT

j_call: TRBJ1-1
d_call: -
v_call: TRBV6-5
clone_size: -
cdr3_length: 14
cdr3_aa: CASSYTDRNTEAFF
cdr3_nt: TGTGCCAGCAGTTACACGGACAGGAACACTGAAGCTTTCTTT

j_call: TRBJ1-3
d_call: -
v_call: TRBV2
clone_size: -
cdr3_length: 15
cdr3_aa: CASSSGVHSGNTIYF
cdr3_nt: TGTGCCAGCAGTTCCGGGGTCCACTCTGGAAACACCATATATTTT

j_call: TRBJ2-5
d_call: -
v_call: TRBV11-2
clone_size: once
cdr3_length: 14
cdr3_aa: CANSFRRGGETQYF
cdr3_nt: TGTGCCAACAGCTTCCGGCGGGGTGGGGAGACCCAGTACTTC

j_call: TRBJ1-3
d_call: -
v_call: TRBV3-1/TRBV3-2
clone_size: -
cdr3_length: 17
cdr3_aa: CASSQDHGSNSGNTIYF
cdr3_nt: TGTGCCAGCAGCCAAGATCATGGGAGCAACTCTGGAAACACCATATATTTT

j_call: TRBJ1-2
d_call: -
v_call: TRBV19
clone_size: -
cdr3_length: 14
cdr3_aa: CASSILGLPYGYTF
cdr3_nt: TGTGCCAGTAGTATACTTGGGCTGCCATATGGCTACACCTTC

j_call: TRBJ2-1
d_call: -
v_call: TRBV27
clone_size: once
cdr3_length: 12
cdr3_aa: CASNDTYNEQFF
cdr3_nt: TGTGCCAGCAACGACACATACAATGAGCAGTTCTTC

j_call: TRBJ1-2
d_call: TRBD1
v_call: TRBV29-1
clone_size: -
cdr3_length: 12
cdr3_aa: CSVGQGADGYTF
cdr3_nt: TGCAGCGTTGGCCAGGGGGCGGATGGCTACACCTTC

j_call: TRBJ1-5
d_call: -
v_call: TRBV6-6
clone_size: -
cdr3_length: 12
cdr3_aa: CASTPEDQPQHF
cdr3_nt: TGTGCCAGCACTCCCGAGGATCAGCCCCAGCATTTT

j_call: TRBJ1-3
d_call: -
v_call: TRBV2
clone_size: few
cdr3_length: 16
cdr3_aa: CASSSQGLDSGNTIYF
cdr3_nt: TGTGCCAGCAGTTCCCAGGGGTTGGACTCTGGAAACACCATATATTTT

j_call: TRBJ2-7
d_call: -
v_call: TRBV27
clone_size: -
cdr3_length: 12
cdr3_aa: CASSLIRDEQYF
cdr3_nt: TGTGCCAGCAGTTTAATCCGGGACGAGCAGTACTTC

j_call: TRBJ1-1
d_call: TRBD1
v_call: TRBV7-2
clone_size: -
cdr3_length: 14
cdr3_aa: CASSLAPGTGEAFF
cdr3_nt: TGTGCCAGCAGCTTAGCACCCGGGACAGGCGAAGCTTTCTTT

j_call: TRBJ2-1
d_call: -
v_call: TRBV9
clone_size: -
cdr3_length: 14
cdr3_aa: CASSSSRGYNEQFF
cdr3_nt: TGTGCCAGCAGCTCAAGTAGGGGATACAATGAGCAGTTCTTC

j_call: TRBJ1-1
d_call: -
v_call: TRBV7-9
clone_size: -
cdr3_length: 14
cdr3_aa: CASSSRGGGTEAFF
cdr3_nt: TGTGCCAGCAGCTCCCGAGGGGGGGGCACTGAAGCTTTCTTT

j_call: TRBJ1-5
d_call: TRBD1
v_call: TRBV7-2
clone_size: -
cdr3_length: 15
cdr3_aa: CASSPTGQGRQPQHF
cdr3_nt: TGTGCCAGCAGCCCGACTGGACAGGGCCGCCAGCCCCAGCATTTT